This TCR beta chain was sequenced during a study of cytomegalovirus exposure and HLA in healthy donors. Study-level information: The same platform as the approximately 670 first-cohort repertoires was used for the 120 or so validation repertoires, a later analysis reported. Study-wide results and limits: The finding came from a later analysis; first-cohort TCR clusters tended to co-occur in the 130 or so validation repertoires. Confirmation in vitro established that a few CMV-associated chains were specific for CMV antigens.

The V end lost 1 base, the J end lost 4 bases, and 13 bases lay between the germline ends. This CDR3 is 15 amino acids long. CDR1 and CDR2 from the germline V gene are MGHRA and YSYEKL. Sequenced by immunoSEQ multiplex PCR; TCRdb stores in-frame clones only, minus some. The sample holds about 130,000 clones, 90% seen once. Concerning this clone: The antigen is unknown.

The study drew the donors from its approximately 120-subject validation cohort, separate from the approximately 700-subject first cohort. This clonotype was obtained from a woman in her twenties or thirties in good health and CMV-seropositive. This chain joins TRBV4-1 and TRBJ1-1; D is perhaps TRBD1 (6 bases). The material sequenced was PBMCs. CDR3 in amino acids: CASSQVNRDGTEAFF. The CDR3 region has the DNA TGCGCCAGCAGCCAAGTTAACAGGGATGGCACTGAAGCTTTCTTT.